The 11 T cell receptor beta chains below were found in one sample sequenced in a study of T cell repertoires in cytomegalovirus infection. One entry per CDR3 protein, called by TCRdb with MiXCR from the reads. Here the sample spans approximately 150,000 distinct CDR3 sequences, roughly a fifth being singletons. Their antigens are not known. Specimen: CD8+ T cells from cultured PBMCs, collected from culture after CMV antigen stimulation. Every receptor here comes from a human donor in good health (CMV status not recorded). Some clones in this sample may be carry-over from other donors' samples.

This clonotype was counted a few times. The rearrangement joins TRBV2 to TRBJ2-5, with TRBD1 matching over 7 bases. J was trimmed by 2 bases and V by 9 bases; bases with no gene match: 3. CDR1 is SNHLY, CDR2 FYNNEI, per germline. The CDR3 runs 12 residues. CDR3 sequence: CARGDRQETQYF. CDR3 sequence (DNA): TGTGCCAGGGGGGACAGACAAGAGACCCAGTACTTC.

The CDR3 spells CASSSLTVTIDHSYEQYF. The DNA for the CDR3 is TGTGCCAGCAGCTCATTGACGGTCACAATTGATCACTCCTACGAGCAGTACTTC. The chain carries TRBV11-1 and TRBJ2-7, with no clear D. V was trimmed by 4 bases and J by 0 bases, leaving 22 bases between them. CDR1 and CDR2 from the germline V gene are SGHAT and FQDESV (reference sequence). The CDR3 sequence is 18 residues long.

This clonotype turned up a few times. The V and J genes are TRBV5-6 and TRBJ1-4; D remains unclear. CDR1 and CDR2 (germline): SGHDT, YYEEEE. V was cut by 2 bases and J by 4 bases, with 9 bases left in between. CDR3 length equals 14 residues. This CDR3 reads CASSFLSFNEKLFF. CDR3 DNA sequence: TGTGCCAGCAGCTTTCTCAGCTTTAATGAAAAACTGTTTTTT.

The gene calls are TRBV7-6 and TRBJ2-5; D may correspond to TRBD1 or TRBD2 (5 bases each). The CDR3 spans 13 residues. V was cut by 5 bases and J by 1 base, with 8 bases left in between. CDR1 and CDR2 (germline): SGHVS, FNYEAQ. CDR3 sequence: CASSPGTQETQYF. The CDR3, as DNA: TGTGCCAGCAGCCCCGGGACCCAAGAGACCCAGTACTTC.

This clonotype showed up just a few times. One end of the junction fails to match germline, which may point to a read error. The genes are TRBV6-2 or TRBV6-3 and TRBJ1-2, with 9 bases lining up with TRBD1. The CDR3 runs to 20 residues. Germline CDR1 MNHEY, CDR2 SVGEGT. DNA for the CDR3: TGTGCTAGCAGTCCCTTTCCTTGGACAGGGGTTGGCAAGGGAGAAGACGGCTACACCTTC. Amino acid sequence: CASSPFPWTGVGKGEDGYTF.

A few counts support this clonotype. The chain couples TRBV2 to TRBJ1-5; a weak D match, TRBD1 (6 bases). The germline V gene encodes CDR1 SNHLY and CDR2 FYNNEI. Trimming pared 7 bases from V and 7 bases from J, leaving 11 bases between. The CDR3 is 12 amino acids. CDR3 amino acids: CASTGDRQPQHF. In DNA form, the CDR3 reads TGTGCCAGCACAGGGGATCGACAGCCCCAGCATTTT.

This clonotype turned up a few times. The chain's CDR3 is CASRKGEKLFF. The DNA of the CDR3 is TGTGCCAGCAGGAAGGGTGAAAAACTGTTTTTT. The rearrangement links TRBV7-2 to TRBJ1-4; no definite D call. This CDR3 has 11 residues. Germline V gives CDR1 SGHTA, CDR2 FQGNSA. Between the trimmed V and J ends, which lost 6 bases and 7 bases, there was a span of 6 bases.

The chain employs TRBV12-3 or TRBV12-4 and TRBJ1-2; D is unclear. The CDR3 has 14 amino acids. The V and J ends lost 5 bases and 0 bases respectively, with 10 bases between them. CDR3: CASSPGGTNYGYTF. For the CDR3, the DNA is TGTGCCAGCAGTCCCGGCGGTACTAACTATGGCTACACCTTC.

J is TRBJ1-1 and V is TRBV28; D uncertain. V was trimmed by 6 bases and J by 0 bases, leaving 14 bases between them. Germline V gene lookup returns CDR1 MDHEN and CDR2 SYDVKM. This CDR3 comprises 15 residues. The CDR3 loop reads CASSPVGGMNTEAFF. The CDR3 nucleotides are TGTGCCAGCAGCCCCGTGGGAGGGATGAACACTGAAGCTTTCTTT.

V usage is TRBV27 and J usage is TRBJ2-1; the match to TRBD2 covers 7 bases. Germline loops: CDR1 MNHEY, CDR2 SMNVEV (reference sequence). The CDR3 contains 15 residues. The J segment lost 0 bases and the V segment lost 4 bases, leaving 3 bases of the junction unmatched. CDR3 amino acids: CASSSGGSSYNEQFF. The CDR3 bases are TGTGCCAGCAGTTCGGGGGGTAGCTCCTACAATGAGCAGTTCTTC.

This clonotype occurred a few times. V and J are TRBV7-9 and TRBJ2-5, with D possibly called TRBD1 or TRBD2 (6 bases each). The V end lost 1 base, the J end lost 2 bases, and 14 bases lay between the germline ends. The CDR3 is 16 residues long. CDR1 is SEHNR and CDR2 is FQNEAQ in the germline V gene (reference sequence). The CDR3 coding sequence is TGTGCCAGCAGCTTAGTTTTGAGGGGGGCACAAGAGACCCAGTACTTC. Translation: CASSLVLRGAQETQYF.